The 10 T cell receptor beta chains given below trace back to one sample, sequenced in a study of blood T cell repertoires in COVID-19. TCRdb's table, derived via immunoSEQ multiplex PCR, lists solely in-frame clones and lacks some. Seen here are more than 95,000 clones, around 84% observed once, and the top ten hold roughly 29%. Specimen: peripheral blood. The receptor source for this set is a man aged 55-75 years with acute or convalescent COVID-19.

The chain uses TRBV6-6 and TRBJ1-1; D remains unclear. V was shortened by 6 bases and J by 2 bases, with 4 bases between the two germline ends. This CDR3 is built from 11 residues. The V gene's germline CDR1 is MNHNY and CDR2 SVGAGI (reference sequence). DNA of the CDR3: TGTGCCAGCAGCCCTAACACTGAAGCTTTCTTT. Translating gives CASSPNTEAFF.

This clone came up once. CDR3 region: CASTFWAGTYEQYF. CDR3 bases: TGTGCCAGTACGTTTTGGGCAGGGACCTACGAGCAGTACTTC. The V and J genes are TRBV19 and TRBJ2-7, with a possible D match to TRBD1 (5 bases). This CDR3 has 14 residues. Trimming took 7 bases from V and 2 from J, leaving 15 bases between them. Germline assignment: CDR1 LNHDA and CDR2 SQIVND (reference sequence).

The V and J genes are TRBV25-1 and TRBJ2-3, with 7 bases fitting TRBD1. This CDR3 comprises 16 residues. J was trimmed by 8 bases and V by 4 bases; bases with no gene match: 15. Germline loops: CDR1 MGHDK, CDR2 SYGVNS. The CDR3 nucleotides read TGTGCCAGCAGTGTTTTACAGGGGTATGGGCGAAGTACGCAGTATTTT. Protein sequence: CASSVLQGYGRSTQYF.

The chain carries TRBV10-3 and TRBJ2-1, with D possibly matching TRBD2 (6 bases). Germline lookup yields CDR1 ENHRY and CDR2 SYGVKD. V lost 6 bases and J lost 10, with 10 bases in between. This CDR3 is 11 amino acids long. CDR3 residues: CAIRGTLEQFF. CDR3 in DNA: TGTGCCATCAGAGGGACTTTAGAGCAGTTCTTC.

The rearrangement joins TRBV5-1 to TRBJ2-5; D remains unclear. The CDR3 extends over 14 amino acids. Deletions cut 0 bases from V and 2 bases from J, with 8 bases between. Germline CDR1 SGHRS, CDR2 YFSETQ. The CDR3 reads CASSLAPGQETQYF. CDR3 DNA: TGCGCCAGCAGCTTGGCTCCCGGGCAAGAGACCCAGTACTTC.

CDR3 sequence (DNA): TGTGCCAGCAGCACATTGGACAGGGGGCAGTCGGCTTTCTTT. Translated, it gives CASSTLDRGQSAFF. The V gene is TRBV4-2, the J gene TRBJ1-1, with 11 bases aligning to TRBD1. V lost 5 bases and J lost 11; bases outside the gene matches: 10. Germline CDR1 and CDR2: LGHNA and YNFKEQ. The CDR3 consists of 14 residues.

Only a few counts were recorded for this clone. The chain carries TRBV5-1 and TRBJ2-7; 9 bases align to TRBD1. The CDR3 has 15 amino acids. The germline V gene encodes CDR1 SGHRS and CDR2 YFSETQ. The J segment lost 2 bases and the V segment lost 4 bases, leaving 7 bases of the junction unmatched. CDR3 DNA sequence: TGCGCCAGCAGCCAGGGACAGGGAGGGCCCTACGAGCAGTACTTC. Its translation: CASSQGQGGPYEQYF.

This clone has only a few counts. The chain recombines TRBV2 with TRBJ2-1, with TRBD2 identical over 13 bases. Germline values: CDR1 SNHLY, CDR2 FYNNEI. There are 16 residues in the CDR3. V trimming: 4 bases; J trimming: 8 bases; junction bases outside the gene matches: 8. CDR3 in amino acids: CASSGTSGRAIHEQFF. The CDR3 nucleotides are TGTGCCAGCAGTGGAACTAGCGGGAGGGCCATCCATGAGCAGTTCTTC. Full variable domain (rest looked up from reference TRBV2 and TRBJ2-1): EPEVTQTPSHQVTQMGQEVILRCVPISNHLYFYWYRQILGQKVEFLVSFYNNEISEKSEIFDDQFSVERPDGSNFTLKIRSTKLEDSAMYFCASSGTSGRAIHEQFFGPGTRLTVL.

The chain combines TRBV7-9 with TRBJ2-7, with D maybe TRBD1 (5 bases). The CDR3 sequence is 14 residues long. V lost 3 bases and J lost 6, with 15 bases in between. CDR1 and CDR2 from the germline V gene are SEHNR and FQNEAQ (reference sequence). The CDR3 sequence: CASSFTTDSVEQYF. The CDR3, as DNA: TGTGCCAGCAGCTTTACGACTGACAGCGTCGAGCAGTACTTC.

This chain connects TRBV4-1 to TRBJ1-6, with 10 bases fitting TRBD1. The CDR3 has 17 amino acids. Germline CDR1 reads MGHRA; CDR2 reads YSYEKL. With 2 bases clipped from V and 7 bases from J, the junction kept 8 bases outside the gene matches. The CDR3 sequence: CASSQPPGQGWNSPLHF. In DNA, the CDR3 is TGCGCCAGCAGCCAACCCCCGGGACAGGGGTGGAATTCACCCCTCCACTTT.